Listed below are T cell receptor beta chains from one sample, sequenced in a study of CD8 T cells in ankylosing spondylitis. TCRdb independently ran MiXCR on the 5' RACE reads; one entry per CDR3 protein. The sample contains about 220,000 distinct CDR3 sequences, just under 7.5% of which appear only once. The sample consisted of blood, either unsorted or a sorted T cell fraction (not recorded which). The receptor source for this set is a male donor with ankylosing spondylitis. Each CDR3 is given with its conserved first and last residue. A D gene is named only where the DNA matches it firmly. Clone size is shown for a subset of rows, as once, few, many or a class of expanded clone.

j_call v_call d_call clone_size cdr3_nt cdr3_aa
TRBJ2-5 TRBV7-9 - - TGTGCCAGCAGCCCCCCAGGTGTAGGCCAAGAGACCCAGTACTTC CASSPPGVGQETQYF
TRBJ1-5 TRBV30 - many TGTGCCTGGAACTCGGCGGCGGGGACCGATCAGCCCCAGCATTTT CAWNSAAGTDQPQHF
TRBJ2-4 TRBV4-2 TRBD1 many TGTGCCAGCAGCCAAGATAAGGGGACAGAGGGCAAAAACATTCAGTACTTC CASSQDKGTEGKNIQYF
TRBJ1-1 TRBV12-3/TRBV12-4 TRBD1 many TGTGCCAGCAGCCTAAACAGGGGTCTCACTGAAGCTTTCTTT CASSLNRGLTEAFF
TRBJ1-1 TRBV4-3 - many TGCGCCAGCAGCCAAGAGGGAGGGCGTGAAGCTTTCTTT CASSQEGGREAFF
TRBJ1-1 TRBV20-1 TRBD1 many TGCAGTGCTAGCGGACAGGGAGAGGGGGTGAACACTGAAGCTTTCTTT CSASGQGEGVNTEAFF
TRBJ2-1 TRBV4-2 TRBD2 many TGTGCCAGCAGCCAAGAGCTCGGGGGGTCCTACAATGAGCAGTTCTTC CASSQELGGSYNEQFF
TRBJ2-7 TRBV10-3 - many TGTGCCATCAGTGAGACCGACAGCTACGAGCAGTACTTC CAISETDSYEQYF
TRBJ2-7 TRBV6-6 - many TGTGCCAGCAGTTACTCGGGGGACGAGCAGTACTTC CASSYSGDEQYF
TRBJ2-4 TRBV7-9 TRBD1 - TGTGCCAGCAGCTCGGACAGGGGGCGAGGAACCAAAAACATTCAGTACTTC CASSSDRGRGTKNIQYF
TRBJ1-4 TRBV13 TRBD1 many TGTGCCAGCAGCCCAAGGGGGCTGGGAGATGAAAAACTGTTTTTT CASSPRGLGDEKLFF
TRBJ2-1 TRBV7-8 TRBD2 - TGTGCCAGCAGCTCCCCATTAAGCGGGAGTGATGAGCAGTTCTTC CASSSPLSGSDEQFF
TRBJ2-7 TRBV10-1 TRBD2 few TGCGCCAGCAGTGCGATTTTAGCGGGGGCCTACGAGCAGTACTTC CASSAILAGAYEQYF
TRBJ2-2 TRBV24-1 - many TGTGCCACCAGTGGTCCGGGACGCGAAGGGGCCGGGGAGCTGTTTTTT CATSGPGREGAGELFF
TRBJ1-1 TRBV28 - many TGTGCCAGCACTTCCAGCGCGAACACTGAAGCTTTCTTT CASTSSANTEAFF
TRBJ1-2 TRBV18 TRBD1 many TGTGCCAGCTCACCACCGAGGGGGACAGGAGGAGGCTATGGCTACACCTTC CASSPPRGTGGGYGYTF
TRBJ1-2 TRBV28 - many TGTGCCAGCAGTTTGAAGAACCCTGAATATGGCTACACCTTC CASSLKNPEYGYTF
TRBJ2-7 TRBV7-8 - - TGTGCCAGCAGCCCAGGAGGCAGGGGAAACTACGAGCAGTACTTC CASSPGGRGNYEQYF
TRBJ1-2 TRBV12-3/TRBV12-4 - many TGTGCCAGCAGTTTTGGTTTGGATGGCTACACCTTC CASSFGLDGYTF
TRBJ2-1 TRBV29-1 TRBD2 many TGCAGCACTAGCGGGACCTCCTACAATGAGCAGTTCTTC CSTSGTSYNEQFF
TRBJ1-1 TRBV21-1 - few TGTGCCAGCAGCAAAAGCGTACAGGGGGCGAAGAACACTGAAGCTTTCTTT CASSKSVQGAKNTEAFF
TRBJ1-4 TRBV3-1 TRBD1 many TGTGCCAGCAGCCCCCTACGGACAGGGAAACGAGCAACTAATGAAAAACTGTTTTTT CASSPLRTGKRATNEKLFF
TRBJ1-1 TRBV6-2/TRBV6-3 - many TGTGCCAGCAGTTACTGGGCAGGGCTTTTGAACACTGAAGCTTTCTTT CASSYWAGLLNTEAFF
TRBJ1-1 TRBV4-3 - few TGCGCCAGCAGCCGTCAGGGGTGGAAGAACACTGAAGCTTTCTTT CASSRQGWKNTEAFF
TRBJ2-2 TRBV4-2 TRBD2 many TGTGCCAGCAGCCTGCCTTGGACTAGCGGAGCCGGGGAGCTGTTTTTT CASSLPWTSGAGELFF
TRBJ2-7 TRBV27 - many TGTGCCAGCAGTTTGAATGGCGGGTACTACGAGCAGTACTTC CASSLNGGYYEQYF
TRBJ1-1 TRBV5-5 TRBD1 - TGTGCCAGCAGCTTCCTGGACAGGGACTTTGAAGCTTTCTTT CASSFLDRDFEAFF
TRBJ1-1 TRBV20-1 - many TGCAGTGCTAGAGATAAGCGGGACCCCTACGTTAAAGCTTTCTTT CSARDKRDPYVKAFF
TRBJ1-1 TRBV9 - many TGTGCCAGCAGCCCTACGAGGGGGACACCCAACACTGAAGCTTTCTTT CASSPTRGTPNTEAFF
TRBJ2-1 TRBV28 - many TGTGCCAGCAGTAACCCCCTCGAAGGGGAGCGGTACAATGAGCAGTTCTTC CASSNPLEGERYNEQFF
TRBJ2-1 TRBV4-1 TRBD1 many TGCGCCAGCAGCCAACCTACAGGGGGCATTGAGCAGTTCTTC CASSQPTGGIEQFF
TRBJ1-1 TRBV4-3 - many TGCGCCAGCAGCCAGGTCCTTAACACTGAAGCTTTCTTT CASSQVLNTEAFF
TRBJ2-3 TRBV6-5 - many TGTGCCAGCAGTTTATACGGGACGTCGGCAGATACGCAGTATTTT CASSLYGTSADTQYF
TRBJ2-7 TRBV6-1 TRBD2 many TGTGCCAGCTACGCGGGAGTGCGGGAGCAGTACTTC CASYAGVREQYF
TRBJ2-7 TRBV29-1 - many TGCAGCGCCCTGGGGGCAGTAACCTACGAGCAGTACTTC CSALGAVTYEQYF
TRBJ2-2 TRBV27 - - TGTGCCACTGCAGTCCTAGGCAGGACCGGGGAGCTGTTTTTT CATAVLGRTGELFF
TRBJ1-1 TRBV2 - many TGTGCCAGCAGCTACCTCGGGGAAGGGACCCTTGGGGCTTTCTTT CASSYLGEGTLGAFF
TRBJ1-1 TRBV7-2 TRBD1 many TGTGCCAGCAGGGATCTCAGGGGGGTCACTGAAGCTTTCTTT CASRDLRGVTEAFF
TRBJ2-1 TRBV12-3/TRBV12-4 TRBD2 many TGTGCCAGCAGGGGGACTACCAGCTCCTACAATGAGCAGTTCTTC CASRGTTSSYNEQFF
TRBJ2-2 TRBV7-8 - many TGTGCCAGCAGCTTAGCGGGCGGGGACACCGGGGAGCTGTTTTTT CASSLAGGDTGELFF
TRBJ2-4 TRBV28 - many TGTGCCAGCAGTTACCTTCTAAAAACAACCAAAAACATTCAGTACTTC CASSYLLKTTKNIQYF
TRBJ2-7 TRBV20-1 - many TGCAGTGTCACCGACTCCTACGAGCAGTACTTC CSVTDSYEQYF
TRBJ2-5 TRBV6-1 TRBD2 many TGTGCCAGCACCCCGGGAAGCGGGAGACGAGAGACCCAGTACTTC CASTPGSGRRETQYF